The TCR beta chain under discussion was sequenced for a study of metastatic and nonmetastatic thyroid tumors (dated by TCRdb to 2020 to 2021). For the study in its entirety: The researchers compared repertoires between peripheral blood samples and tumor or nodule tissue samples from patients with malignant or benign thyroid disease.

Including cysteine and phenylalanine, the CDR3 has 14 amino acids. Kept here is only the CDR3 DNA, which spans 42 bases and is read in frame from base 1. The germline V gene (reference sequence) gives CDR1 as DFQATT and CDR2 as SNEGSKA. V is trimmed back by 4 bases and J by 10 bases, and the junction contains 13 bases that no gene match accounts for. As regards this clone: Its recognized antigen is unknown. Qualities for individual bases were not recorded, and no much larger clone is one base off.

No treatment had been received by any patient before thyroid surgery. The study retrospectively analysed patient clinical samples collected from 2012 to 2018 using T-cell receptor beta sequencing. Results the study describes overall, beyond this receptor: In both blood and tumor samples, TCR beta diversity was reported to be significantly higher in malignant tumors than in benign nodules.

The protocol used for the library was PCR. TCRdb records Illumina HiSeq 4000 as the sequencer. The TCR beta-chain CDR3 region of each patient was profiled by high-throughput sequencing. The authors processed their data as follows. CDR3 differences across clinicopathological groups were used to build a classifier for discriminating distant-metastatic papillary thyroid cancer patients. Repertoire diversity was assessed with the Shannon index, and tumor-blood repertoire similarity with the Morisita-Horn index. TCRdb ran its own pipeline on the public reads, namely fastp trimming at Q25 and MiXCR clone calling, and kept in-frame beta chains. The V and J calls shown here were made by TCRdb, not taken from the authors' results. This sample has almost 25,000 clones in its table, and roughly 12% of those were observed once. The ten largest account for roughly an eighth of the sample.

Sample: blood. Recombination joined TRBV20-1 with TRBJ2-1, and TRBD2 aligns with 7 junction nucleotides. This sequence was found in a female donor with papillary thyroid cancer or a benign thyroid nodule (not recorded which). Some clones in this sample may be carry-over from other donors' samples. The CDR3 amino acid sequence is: CSAIQGGRGGEQFF. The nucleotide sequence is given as TGCAGTGCTATCCAGGGCGGTCGGGGAGGGGAGCAGTTCTTC.